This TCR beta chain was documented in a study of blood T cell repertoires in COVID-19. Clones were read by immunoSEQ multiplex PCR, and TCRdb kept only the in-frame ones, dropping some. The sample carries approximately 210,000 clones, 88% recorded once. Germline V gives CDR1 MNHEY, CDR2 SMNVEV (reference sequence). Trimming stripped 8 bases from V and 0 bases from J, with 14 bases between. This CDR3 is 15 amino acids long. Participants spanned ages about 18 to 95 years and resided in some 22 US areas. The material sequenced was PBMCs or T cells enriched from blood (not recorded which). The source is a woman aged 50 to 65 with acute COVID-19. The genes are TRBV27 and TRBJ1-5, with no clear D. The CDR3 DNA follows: TGTGCCAGCTGCCCAGCGGGAGATAGCAATCAGCCCCAGCATTTT. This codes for CASCPAGDSNQPQHF.